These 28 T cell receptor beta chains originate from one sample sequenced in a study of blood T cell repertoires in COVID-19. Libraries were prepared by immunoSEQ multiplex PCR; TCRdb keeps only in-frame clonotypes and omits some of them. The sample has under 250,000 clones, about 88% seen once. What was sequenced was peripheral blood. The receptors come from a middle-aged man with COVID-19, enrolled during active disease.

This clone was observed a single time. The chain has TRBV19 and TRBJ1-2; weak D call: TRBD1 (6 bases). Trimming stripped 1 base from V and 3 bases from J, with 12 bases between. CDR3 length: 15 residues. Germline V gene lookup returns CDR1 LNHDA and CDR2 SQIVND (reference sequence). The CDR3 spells CASSIAPGQHYGYTF. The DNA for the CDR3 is TGTGCCAGTAGTATAGCTCCGGGACAACACTATGGCTACACCTTC.

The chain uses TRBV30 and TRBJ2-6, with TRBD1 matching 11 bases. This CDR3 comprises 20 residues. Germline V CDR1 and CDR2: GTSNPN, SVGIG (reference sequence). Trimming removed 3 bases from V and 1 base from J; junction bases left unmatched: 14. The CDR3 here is CAWSRKFGTGGLSGANVLTF. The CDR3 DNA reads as TGTGCCTGGAGCCGGAAATTCGGGACAGGGGGACTGTCTGGGGCCAACGTCCTGACTTTC.

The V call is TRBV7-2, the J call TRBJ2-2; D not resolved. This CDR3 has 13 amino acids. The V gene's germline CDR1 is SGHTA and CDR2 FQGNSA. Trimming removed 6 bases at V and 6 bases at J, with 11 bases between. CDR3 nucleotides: TGTGCCAGCAGTCAAGAGGCAGCCGGGGAGCTGTTTTTT. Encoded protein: CASSQEAAGELFF.

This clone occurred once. CDR3 region: CASSLEASARSYEQYF. The CDR3 nucleotides read TGCGCCAGCAGCTTGGAGGCTAGCGCCCGATCCTACGAGCAGTACTTC. The J gene is TRBJ2-7, the V gene TRBV5-1; TRBD2 is a possible D gene (6 bases). V shed 0 bases and J shed 1 base, with 14 bases lying between them. CDR3 size: 16 residues. From germline, CDR1 is SGHRS and CDR2 YFSETQ.

CDR3 bases: TGCGCCAGCAGTCAATCCCCGGACAGGGAGGCCAAAAACATTCAGTACTTC. Amino acids: CASSQSPDREAKNIQYF. The chain has TRBV23-1 and TRBJ2-4; 8 bases match TRBD1. TRBV23-1 is an ORF for which the function is uncertain. Losses at the gene ends were 0 bases for V and 1 base for J; bases not matched to a gene: 5. The CDR3 runs to 17 residues.

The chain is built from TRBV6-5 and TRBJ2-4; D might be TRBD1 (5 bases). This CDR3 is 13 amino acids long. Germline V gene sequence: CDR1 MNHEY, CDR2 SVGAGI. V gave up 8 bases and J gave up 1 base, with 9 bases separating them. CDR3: CASRAGAKNIQYF. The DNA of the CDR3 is TGTGCCAGCCGGGCAGGGGCCAAAAACATTCAGTACTTC.

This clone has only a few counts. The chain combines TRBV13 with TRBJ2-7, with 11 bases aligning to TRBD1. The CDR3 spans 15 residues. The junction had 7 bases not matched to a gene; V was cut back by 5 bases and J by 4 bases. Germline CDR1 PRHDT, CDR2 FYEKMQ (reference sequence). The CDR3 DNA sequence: TGTGCCAGCAGCCATTCCGGGACAGGGGGTTACGAGCAGTACTTC. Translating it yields CASSHSGTGGYEQYF.

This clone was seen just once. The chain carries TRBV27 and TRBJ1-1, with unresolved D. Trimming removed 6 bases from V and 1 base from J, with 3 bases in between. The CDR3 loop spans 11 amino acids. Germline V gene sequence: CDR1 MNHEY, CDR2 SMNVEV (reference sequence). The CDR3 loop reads CASRRNTEAFF. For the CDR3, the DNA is TGTGCCAGCAGGCGGAACACTGAAGCTTTCTTT.

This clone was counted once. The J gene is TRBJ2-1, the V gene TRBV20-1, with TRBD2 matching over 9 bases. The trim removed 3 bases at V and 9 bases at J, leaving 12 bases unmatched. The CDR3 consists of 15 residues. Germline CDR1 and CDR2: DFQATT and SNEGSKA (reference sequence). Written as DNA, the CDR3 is TGCAGTGCTAGTTCTGCGGGGGGGGAAGCTGGTGAGCAGTTCTTC. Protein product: CSASSAGGEAGEQFF.

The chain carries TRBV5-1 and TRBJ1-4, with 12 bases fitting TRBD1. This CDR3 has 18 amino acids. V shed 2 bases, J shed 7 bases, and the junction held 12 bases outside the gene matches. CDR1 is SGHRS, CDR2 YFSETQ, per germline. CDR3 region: CASSLTGTGGVGVEKLFF. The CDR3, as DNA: TGCGCCAGCAGCTTAACCGGGACAGGGGGCGTAGGTGTTGAAAAACTGTTTTTT.

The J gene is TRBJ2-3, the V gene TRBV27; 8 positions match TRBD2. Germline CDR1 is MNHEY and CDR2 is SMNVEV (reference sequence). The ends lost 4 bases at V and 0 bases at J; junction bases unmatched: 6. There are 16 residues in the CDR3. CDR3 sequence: CASSSSGGGSTDTQYF. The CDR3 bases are TGTGCCAGCAGTTCCAGCGGGGGTGGTAGCACAGATACGCAGTATTTT.

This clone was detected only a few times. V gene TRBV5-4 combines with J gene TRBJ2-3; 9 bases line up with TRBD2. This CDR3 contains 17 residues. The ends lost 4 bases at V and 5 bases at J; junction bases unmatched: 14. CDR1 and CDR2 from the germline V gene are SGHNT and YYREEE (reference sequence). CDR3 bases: TGTGCCAGCAGCCCAACCAGCGGGGGGCGGACGGGAGATACGCAGTATTTT. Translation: CASSPTSGGRTGDTQYF.

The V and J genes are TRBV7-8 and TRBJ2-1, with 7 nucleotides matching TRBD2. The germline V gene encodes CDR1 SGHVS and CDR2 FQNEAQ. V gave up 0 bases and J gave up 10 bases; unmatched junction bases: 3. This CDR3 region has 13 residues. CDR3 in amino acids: CASSLARGGEQFF. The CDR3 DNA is TGTGCCAGCAGCTTAGCGCGGGGAGGGGAGCAGTTCTTC.

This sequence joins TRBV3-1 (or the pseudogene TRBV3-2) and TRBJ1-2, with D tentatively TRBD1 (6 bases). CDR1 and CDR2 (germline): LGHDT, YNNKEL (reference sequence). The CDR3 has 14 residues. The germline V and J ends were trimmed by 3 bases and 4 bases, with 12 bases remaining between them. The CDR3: CASSQGRDTYGYTF. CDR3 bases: TGTGCCAGCAGCCAGGGCCGGGACACCTATGGCTACACCTTC.

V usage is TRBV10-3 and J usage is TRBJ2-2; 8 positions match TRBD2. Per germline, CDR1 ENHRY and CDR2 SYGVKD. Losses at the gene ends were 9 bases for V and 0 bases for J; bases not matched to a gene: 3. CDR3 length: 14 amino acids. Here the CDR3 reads CAIAGASNTGELFF. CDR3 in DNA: TGTGCCATAGCGGGAGCCTCGAACACCGGGGAGCTGTTTTTT.

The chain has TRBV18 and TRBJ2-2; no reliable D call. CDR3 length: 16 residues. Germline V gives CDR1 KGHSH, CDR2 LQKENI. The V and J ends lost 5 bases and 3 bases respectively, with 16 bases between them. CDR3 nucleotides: TGTGCCAGCTCAGCCCAGGTCCCGGTGGACACCGGGGAGCTGTTTTTT. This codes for CASSAQVPVDTGELFF.

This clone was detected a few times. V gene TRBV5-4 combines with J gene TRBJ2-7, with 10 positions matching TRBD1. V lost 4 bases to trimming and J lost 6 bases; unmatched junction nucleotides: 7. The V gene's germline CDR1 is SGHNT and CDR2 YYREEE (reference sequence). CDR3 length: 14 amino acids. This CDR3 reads CASSISGTGVEQYF. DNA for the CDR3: TGTGCCAGCAGCATCAGCGGGACAGGGGTCGAGCAGTACTTC.

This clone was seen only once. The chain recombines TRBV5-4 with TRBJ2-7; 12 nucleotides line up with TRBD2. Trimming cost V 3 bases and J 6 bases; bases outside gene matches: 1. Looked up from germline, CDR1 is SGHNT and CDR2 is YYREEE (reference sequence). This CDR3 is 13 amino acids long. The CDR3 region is CASSWGLAGEQYF. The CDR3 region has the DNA TGTGCCAGCAGCTGGGGACTAGCGGGCGAGCAGTACTTC.

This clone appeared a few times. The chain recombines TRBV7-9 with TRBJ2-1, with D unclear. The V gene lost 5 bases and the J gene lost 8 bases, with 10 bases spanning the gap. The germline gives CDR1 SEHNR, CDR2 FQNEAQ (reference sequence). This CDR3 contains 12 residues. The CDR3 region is CASSLRSDEQFF. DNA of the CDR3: TGTGCCAGCAGCCTTCGGAGCGATGAGCAGTTCTTC.

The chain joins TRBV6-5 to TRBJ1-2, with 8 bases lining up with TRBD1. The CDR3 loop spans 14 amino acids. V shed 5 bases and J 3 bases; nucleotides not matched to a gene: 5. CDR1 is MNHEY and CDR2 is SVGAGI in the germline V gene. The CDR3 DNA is TGTGCCAGCAGTAATCAGGGGGCGGACTATGGCTACACCTTC. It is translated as CASSNQGADYGYTF.

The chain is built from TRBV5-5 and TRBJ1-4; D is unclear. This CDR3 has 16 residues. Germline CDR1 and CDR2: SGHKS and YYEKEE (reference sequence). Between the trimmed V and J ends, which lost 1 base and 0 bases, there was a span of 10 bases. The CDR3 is CASSLISVATNEKLFF. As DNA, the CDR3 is TGTGCCAGCAGCTTGATTTCGGTTGCAACTAATGAAAAACTGTTTTTT. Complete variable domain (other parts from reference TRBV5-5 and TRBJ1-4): DAGVTQSPTHLIKTRGQQVTLRCSPISGHKSVSWYQQVLGQGPQFIFQYYEKEERGRGNFPDRFSARQFPNYSSELNVNALLLGDSALYLCASSLISVATNEKLFFGSGTQLSVL.

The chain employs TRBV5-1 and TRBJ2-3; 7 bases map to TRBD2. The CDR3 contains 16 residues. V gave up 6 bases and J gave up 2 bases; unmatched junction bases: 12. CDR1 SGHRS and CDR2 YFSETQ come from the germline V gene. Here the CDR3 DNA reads TGCGCCAGCACCCGGGGGGAGACAGCGGACACAGATACGCAGTATTTT. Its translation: CASTRGETADTDTQYF. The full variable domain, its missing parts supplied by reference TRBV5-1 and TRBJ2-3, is KAGVTQTPRYLIKTRGQQVTLSCSPISGHRSVSWYQQTPGQGLQFLFEYFSETQRNKGNFPGRFSGRQFSNSRSEMNVSTLELGDSALYLCASTRGETADTDTQYFGPGTRLTVL.

This CDR3 is CASSTGDSPLHF. The CDR3 DNA reads as TGTGCCAGCTCAACGGGGGACTCACCCCTCCACTTT. V and J are TRBV18 and TRBJ1-6, with D tentatively TRBD1 (5 bases). The germline gives CDR1 KGHSH, CDR2 LQKENI. V lost 5 bases to trimming and J lost 10 bases, with 9 bases between them. CDR3 length: 12 amino acids.

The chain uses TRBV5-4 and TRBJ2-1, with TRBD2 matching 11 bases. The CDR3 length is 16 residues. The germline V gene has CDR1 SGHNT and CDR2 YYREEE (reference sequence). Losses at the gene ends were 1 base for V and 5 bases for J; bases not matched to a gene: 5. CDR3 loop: CASSLSPLAGDNEQFF. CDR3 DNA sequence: TGTGCCAGCAGCTTGTCCCCACTAGCGGGAGACAATGAGCAGTTCTTC.

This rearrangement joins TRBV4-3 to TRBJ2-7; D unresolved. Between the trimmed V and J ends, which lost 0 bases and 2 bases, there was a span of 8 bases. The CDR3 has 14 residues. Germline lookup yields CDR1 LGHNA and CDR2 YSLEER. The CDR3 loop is CASSQEYGAYEQYF. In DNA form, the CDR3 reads TGCGCCAGCAGCCAAGAATACGGAGCCTACGAGCAGTACTTC.

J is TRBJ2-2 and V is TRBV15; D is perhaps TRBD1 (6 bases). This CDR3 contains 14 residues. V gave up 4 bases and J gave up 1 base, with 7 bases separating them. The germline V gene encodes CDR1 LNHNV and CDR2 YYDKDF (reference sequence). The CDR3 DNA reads TGTGCCACCAGCAAGGGACAGAACACCGGGGAGCTGTTTTTT. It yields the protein CATSKGQNTGELFF.

The CDR3 nucleotides read TGTGCCAGCAGCCGCGGGCCCCTAGCGGGGGGGCCGGAGAACACCGGGGAGCTGTTTTTT. Translation gives CASSRGPLAGGPENTGELFF. This chain links TRBV9 with TRBJ2-2, with 12 bases fitting TRBD2. The CDR3 is 20 amino acids. Germline V gene lookup returns CDR1 SGDLS and CDR2 YYNGEE. The V segment lost 4 bases and the J segment 1 base; nucleotides outside the gene matches: 14.

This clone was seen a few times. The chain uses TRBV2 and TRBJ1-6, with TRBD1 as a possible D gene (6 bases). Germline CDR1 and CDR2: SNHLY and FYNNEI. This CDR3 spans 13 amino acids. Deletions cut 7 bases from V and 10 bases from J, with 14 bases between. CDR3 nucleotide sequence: TGTGCCAGCAACAGGGAAGACCGGTCACCCCTCCACTTT. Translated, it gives CASNREDRSPLHF.